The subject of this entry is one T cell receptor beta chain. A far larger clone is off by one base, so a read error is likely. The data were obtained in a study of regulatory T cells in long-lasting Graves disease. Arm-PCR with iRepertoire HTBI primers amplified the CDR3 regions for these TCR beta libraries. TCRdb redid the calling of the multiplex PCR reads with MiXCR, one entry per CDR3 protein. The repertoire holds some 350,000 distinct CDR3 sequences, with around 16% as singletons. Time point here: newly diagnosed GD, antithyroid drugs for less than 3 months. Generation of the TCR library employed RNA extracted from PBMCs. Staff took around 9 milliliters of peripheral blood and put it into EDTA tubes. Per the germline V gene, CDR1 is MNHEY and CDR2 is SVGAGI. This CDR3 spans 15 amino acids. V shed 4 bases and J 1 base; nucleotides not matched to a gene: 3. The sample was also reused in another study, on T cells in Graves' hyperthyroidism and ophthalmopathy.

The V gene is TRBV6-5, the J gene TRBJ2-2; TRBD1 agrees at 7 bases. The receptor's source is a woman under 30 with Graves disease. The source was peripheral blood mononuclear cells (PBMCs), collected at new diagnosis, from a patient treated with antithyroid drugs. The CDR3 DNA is TGTGCCAGCAGTTCCGACAGGGAGAACACCGGGGAGCTGTTTTTT. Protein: CASSSDRENTGELFF.